This T cell receptor (beta chain) was profiled in a study of cytomegalovirus exposure and HLA in healthy donors (dated by TCRdb to 2015 to 2018). A note on the overall study: An earlier analysis of some 500 of the donors reported about 290 Gb of sequence data and approximately 110 million unique TCR beta sequences from roughly 180 million T cells. Typing coverage differed by locus: A, B, C, DRB1 and DQB1 were typed in roughly 620-630 donors, DQA1 in 522, DPA1 in around 600, and DPB1 in around 490. The T cell repertoires of under 700 subjects were profiled by immunosequencing and related to cytomegalovirus serostatus. Because of strong linkage in the cohort, roughly five DR-DQ haplotypes were treated as single units for association and clustering. A later analysis re-examined previously published TCR beta repertoires from hundreds of donors and added high-resolution HLA genotyping to investigate patterns of TCR occurrence. In a later genetic analysis, genome-wide SNP genotypes for about 55% of the roughly 700 donors were used, and that subset was treated as a discovery cohort. Among some 410 genotyped donors of the cohort, an average of 235,054 unique TCR beta nucleotide sequences were sequenced per donor, 15% to 20% of them non-productive. The aim of the study was to test whether cataloging public T cell receptors could identify signatures of past pathogen exposure. Rather than drawing on any new phenotypic data, the later analysis identified candidate immune exposures from TCR beta sequences and the way those sequences occurred across donors. Donor age, sex, ethnicity and CMV serostatus were compiled together with the repertoire data. HLA typing covered class I and class II loci at four-digit resolution. Among the roughly 380 genotyped donors, around 81% belonged to the genetic ancestry cluster associated with self-reported Caucasian donors. To predict cytomegalovirus infection status, the study combined high-throughput TCR immunosequencing, statistical association of individual TCRs with disease status, and machine learning. All discovery cohort repertoires had been generated using a single sequencing platform. In addition to the first cohort of 666 subjects, a separate validation cohort of over 90 different subjects was used. In an earlier analysis of roughly 580 of the donors, high-throughput TCR beta sequencing was used to judge whether each TCR beta V gene segment behaved as functional or pseudogenic. An early release covering roughly 640 HLA-typed donors comprised about 320 gigabases of sequencing data and around 80 million unique TCR sequences. General study outcomes and caveats: Compared with the roughly 600-donor mean, donors in an Asian-associated ancestry cluster had fewer N-insertions in productive TCRs, according to a later genetic analysis. In a later genetic analysis, a missense DCLRE1C variant was associated with V-gene and J-gene trimming of TCR beta chains, and the association was replicated in an independent cohort. The classifier was reported to diagnose cytomegalovirus status with high specificity and sensitivity in both the original and validation cohorts. Because HLA typing was unavailable for some donors at each locus, only the typed subset was used in association tests. In a later analysis, HLA-associated TCR beta chains showed more clonal expansion and lower generation probabilities than non-associated chains that were equally common. A few of the identified cytomegalovirus-associated TCR beta chains were confirmed in vitro to be specific for cytomegalovirus antigens. The only immune exposure information available for the cohort was CMV serostatus. An earlier analysis of around 540 of the donors showed that most TCR beta V segments appeared in productive rearrangements either about 87% or about 30% of the time, which broadly matched IMGT annotations. The study listed 170 or so TCR beta chains as associated with cytomegalovirus. Across donors, most TCR sequences were observed very rarely, whereas some public TCRs were present in many individuals. Specific HLA alleles were associated with about 17,000 TCR beta sequences at a false discovery rate of 0.05 in a later analysis. Linkage disequilibrium might explain the correlated functional status among segregating V segments, but an unknown experimental factor could not be ruled out. Some IMGT-functional V segments, including TRBV6-2 and TRBV6-3, could not be told apart with the 87-base-pair reads, so those segments were excluded. Because counts were too low, seventeen rarely observed V segments, including chromosome 9 orphons, were excluded from the earlier analysis of roughly 580 of the donors. A group of highly shared sequence variants was considered likely to be a technical artifact of the sequencing pipeline. Most CMV-associated TCR beta chains appeared to be HLA-restricted in a later analysis, and the HLA associations seemed to be driven largely by CMV exposure. In this cohort, only TCR beta chains were sequenced, and detectable features were limited by the absence of alpha or paired-chain data. Presence/absence analyses assumed roughly uniform sequencing depth across donors, an assumption that may not hold. In a later analysis, several top co-occurrence clusters were reported to appear linked to parvovirus B19, influenza, CMV and Epstein-Barr virus. The authors suggested that the approach could potentially be extended to other disease states and immunological phenotypes. When HLA alleles, especially DR and DQ, strongly co-occurred, attributing TCR associations to individual alleles was difficult. A further reported finding was that TCR beta sequences accurately predicted the HLA-A and HLA-B alleles for most subjects in the first cohort. In a later analysis, the rate of TCR association differed among HLA loci, with DRB1 alleles having the most associated TCRs and HLA-C alleles having the fewest.

Note on this clone: Its antigen has not been determined.

Receptor amplification or capture employed the immunoSEQ multiplex PCR assay. The multiplex PCR relied on a mix of 60 forward primers for TCR Vbeta segments and 13 reverse primers for TCR Jbeta segments. Amplification of the CDR3 region of rearranged TCR beta genes was performed with a multiplex PCR assay on genomic DNA. The Illumina HiSeq System was used to sequence the amplified TCR beta libraries as 87-base-pair reads. As for how the authors treated the data: In a later analysis, around 80 million unique TCR beta chains were counted across the roughly 610 repertoires, and some 10 million of these chains were shared by at least two donors. To remove PCR and sequencing errors, raw reads were error-corrected and collapsed into unique sequences using a nearest-neighbor algorithm that merged closely related sequences. To assign V, D and J gene segments, CDR3 sequences were aligned to IMGT reference sequences. For a sequence to be retained, at least a six-nucleotide match to both a V gene segment and a J gene segment was required. Rearrangements were classified as productive when the CDR3 lacked stop codons and remained in frame with V and J, and all other rearrangements were classified as non-productive. CDR3 was defined according to IMGT convention as the region running from the second conserved V-encoded cysteine to the conserved J-encoded phenylalanine. Sequences without an unambiguous match to a single V gene segment were excluded from the earlier analysis of approximately 600 of the donors. In an earlier analysis of more than 500 of the donors, a V segment was called functional when productive rearrangements were above 56.7%, and segregating when the standard deviation between donors exceeded 5%. To diagnose cytomegalovirus status from the catalog of TCR beta chain sequences, a statistical classification framework was built. In a later analysis, TCR nucleotide sequences were compared against IMGT/GENE-DB human TR gene sequences so that V and J genes could be assigned. Using the TCRdist pipeline, a later analysis assigned CDR3 sequences along with most-parsimonious VDJ recombination scenarios. In a later analysis, every TCR beta chain was defined by the combination of its CDR3 amino acid sequence and its V-gene family, and reads without a unique V-gene family were dropped. A later analysis removed 500 to 650 highly shared, low-generation-probability nucleotide sequences to deal with suspected cross-contamination and a sequencing artifact. In a later analysis, a clonal expansion index for each public chain was calculated from normalized within-repertoire ranks of inferred template counts. In a later analysis, generation probabilities were computed using a VDJ recombination model fitted to out-of-frame rearrangements, and the results were checked against IGoR. In a later analysis, hypergeometric tests were used to score TCR-TCR, TCR-HLA and TCR-CMV co-occurrence, with a repertoire-size bias correction applied to TCR pairs. A later analysis estimated false discovery rates by permuting HLA or CMV assignments 20 times. A later analysis grouped co-occurring TCRs with DBSCAN, adding TCRdist sequence similarity when clustering within HLA-allele-positive subsets. For co-occurrence clustering, repertoires with fewer than 30,000 or more than 120,000 public chains were excluded, along with 4 to 6 repertoires with anomalous nucleotide sharing. The source is immuneACCESS, and TCRdb retained only in-frame sequences with V and J called. Part of the clones is not carried over; for the studies checked, unresolved V genes explain less than half of this, and the remainder is unexplained. V and J calls and clone size are as listed in that table; D and trimming were resolved from the DNA. The sample's records list about 120,000 clones. In total, the top ten clones hold approximately 1.7% of the sample.

The cohort comprised some 700 healthy bone marrow donors. At the time of sampling, all cohort members were nominally healthy, though unrecorded immune exposures were likely present. The donor tested CMV seropositive and was one of the 289 seropositive cohort members. A peripheral blood sample was provided by each donor, and peripheral blood mononuclear cells were used for TCR beta sequencing. The Qiagen DNeasy Blood Extraction Kit was used to extract genomic DNA from the blood cell samples. Trimming removed 3 bases from V and 0 bases from J, leaving 13 bases between the germline ends. The CDR3 sequence holds 16 residues, the cysteine and phenylalanine included. Just the 48-base CDR3 DNA is kept, in frame starting at base 1. CDR1 KGHSH and CDR2 LQKENI were looked up in the germline V gene.

The sequence links TRBV18 to TRBJ2-3, and the D gene may be TRBD1, 5 bases matching. The specimen was PBMCs. This clonotype originated in a woman aged 40 to 50 in good health and CMV-seropositive. The CDR3 loop reads CASSPTRVVSTDTQYF. The DNA reads as follows: TGTGCCAGCTCACCCACCAGGGTTGTTAGCACAGATACGCAGTATTTT.